This T cell receptor beta chain was sequenced during a study of T-cell memory formation after mild COVID-19. Study-wide background: Clusters of TCRs were largely donor specific.

Barcoded TCR alpha and TCR beta cDNA libraries with UMIs came from 5'RACE using constant-segment primers. One entry per CDR3 protein results from TCRdb running MiXCR on the 5' RACE reads. The sample lists over 150,000 distinct CDR3 sequences, roughly 13% seen once, with 2.5% to 4% in the top ten. V lost 5 bases to trimming and J lost 3 bases; unmatched junction nucleotides: 15. This CDR3 spans 18 amino acids. Germline CDR1 and CDR2: LNHDA and SQIVND (reference sequence). This clonotype has only a few counts. Its antigen is as yet unknown. Study outcomes and limitations: Shrinking CD4+ clones resided mostly in CM and EM, and CD8+ ones in EMRA.

The TCR was taken from a man between 18 and 29 years old who had mild COVID-19 (a few samples of this study predate the infection). Cell type and time point are not known. The chain employs TRBV19 and TRBJ2-3; 9 nucleotides agree with TRBD1. Sequenced: PBMCs or a T cell subset sorted from them (not recorded which). The CDR3 loop is CASSRQESTGGSTDTQYF. In DNA form, the CDR3 reads TGTGCCAGTAGTCGTCAAGAATCGACAGGGGGTAGTACAGATACGCAGTATTTT.